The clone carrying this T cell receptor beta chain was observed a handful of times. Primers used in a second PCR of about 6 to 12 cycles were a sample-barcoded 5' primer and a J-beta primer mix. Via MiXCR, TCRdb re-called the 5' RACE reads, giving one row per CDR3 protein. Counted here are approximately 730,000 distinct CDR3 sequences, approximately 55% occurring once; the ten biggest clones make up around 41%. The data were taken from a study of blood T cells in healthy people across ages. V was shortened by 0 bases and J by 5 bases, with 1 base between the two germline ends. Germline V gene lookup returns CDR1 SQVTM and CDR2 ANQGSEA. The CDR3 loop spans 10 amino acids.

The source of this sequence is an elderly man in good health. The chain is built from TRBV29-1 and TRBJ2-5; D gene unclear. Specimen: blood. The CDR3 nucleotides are TGCAGCGTTGAAGAGGAGACCCAGTACTTC. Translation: CSVEEETQYF. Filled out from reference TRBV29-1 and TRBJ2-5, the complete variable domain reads SAVISQKPSRDICQRGTSLTIQCQVDSQVTMMFWYRQQPGQSLTLIATANQGSEATYESGFVIDKFPISRPNLTFSTLTVSNMSPEDSSIYLCSVEEETQYFGPGTRLLVL.